A single sample gave rise to the 18 T cell receptor beta chains below, sequenced in a study of blood T cell repertoires in COVID-19. The data were produced by immunoSEQ multiplex PCR, yet TCRdb's version contains in-frame clones alone and is incomplete. The table records approximately 170,000 clones, approximately 82% of them present only once. Sequencing input: peripheral blood. Receptors were obtained from a woman aged 70 to 79 who had recovered from COVID-19.

The table lists this clone with a count of one. The gene calls are TRBV2 and TRBJ2-1, with 8 bases aligning to TRBD2. This CDR3 is 13 amino acids long. In germline, CDR1 is SNHLY, CDR2 FYNNEI. CDR3 in DNA: TGTGCAGGGGGAGCGGGAGTCTACAATGAGCAGTTCTTC. This encodes CAGGAGVYNEQFF.

The chain is built from TRBV3-1 (or the pseudogene TRBV3-2) and TRBJ2-4; D may be TRBD2 (7 bases). Trimming cost V 4 bases and J 9 bases, with 16 bases left between them. CDR3 length equals 14 residues. Germline values: CDR1 LGHDT, CDR2 YNNKEL (reference sequence). In DNA form, the CDR3 reads TGTGCCAGCAGCCCGGGGGGTCTAGGGGGCATTCAGTACTTC. This codes for CASSPGGLGGIQYF.

This rearrangement joins TRBV7-3 to TRBJ2-1, with D possibly TRBD2 on 6 matching bases. The CDR3 totals 16 residues. Trimming left V 5 bases short and J 3 bases short, with 17 bases between. Germline V lookup: CDR1 SGHTA, CDR2 FQGTGA. DNA of the CDR3: TGTGCCAGCAGCCAACTGGGGCAGGGAGGCTACAATGAGCAGTTCTTC. Translating it yields CASSQLGQGGYNEQFF.

The chain has TRBV20-1 and TRBJ2-2, with D possibly being TRBD1 (5 bases). The V and J ends lost 3 bases and 3 bases respectively, with 11 bases between them. The CDR3 is 14 amino acids. The germline V gene encodes CDR1 DFQATT and CDR2 SNEGSKA (reference sequence). CDR3 amino acids: CSASRGSDTGELFF. The CDR3 DNA reads as TGCAGTGCTAGTAGGGGCAGCGACACCGGGGAGCTGTTTTTT.

The chain is built from TRBV29-1 and TRBJ2-6; D is uncertain. The CDR3 consists of 15 residues. The V gene's germline CDR1 is SQVTM and CDR2 ANQGSEA. V dropped 0 bases and J dropped 2 bases, with 8 bases sitting between them. The CDR3 DNA reads as TGCAGCGTTGAAGATTCGGGTACTGGGGCCAACGTCCTGACTTTC. It codes for CSVEDSGTGANVLTF.

This clone came up a few times. Here the CDR3 reads CASATANYGYTF. The CDR3 DNA sequence: TGTGCCAGTGCGACAGCTAACTATGGCTACACCTTC. This sequence joins TRBV6-6 and TRBJ1-2; tentative D call: TRBD1 (5 bases). The V end was cut by 9 bases, the J end by 0 bases, with 8 bases between. Germline CDR1 and CDR2: MNHNY and SVGAGI (reference sequence). CDR3 size: 12 residues.

J is TRBJ2-5 and V is TRBV5-1, with TRBD1 identical over 7 bases. The ends lost 4 bases at V and 0 bases at J; junction bases unmatched: 6. Germline V lookup: CDR1 SGHRS, CDR2 YFSETQ. CDR3 length equals 15 residues. CDR3 protein: CASSPGTVYQETQYF. The CDR3 bases are TGCGCCAGCAGCCCGGGGACAGTGTACCAAGAGACCCAGTACTTC.

The chain uses TRBV18 and TRBJ2-7, with D perhaps matching TRBD1 (6 bases). From germline, CDR1 is KGHSH and CDR2 LQKENI. The CDR3 spans 15 residues. V lost 3 bases and J 5 bases, leaving 17 bases between the germline ends. Written as DNA, the CDR3 is TGTGCCAGCTCACCGGGGACAACCCTTACCCACGAGCAGTACTTC. This sequence encodes CASSPGTTLTHEQYF.

The CDR3 nucleotides read TGTGCCAGCAGCTCCACCCGATCCAAAGAGGCTTTCTTT. Residues: CASSSTRSKEAFF. The chain is built from TRBV5-6 and TRBJ1-1; D remains unclear. V was clipped by 3 bases and J by 11 bases, with 17 bases between them. This CDR3 is 13 amino acids long. CDR1 and CDR2 (germline): SGHDT, YYEEEE.

V is TRBV7-9 and J is TRBJ2-1; TRBD2 matches 8 bases. The V segment lost 5 bases and the J segment 9 bases; nucleotides outside the gene matches: 12. The CDR3 consists of 15 residues. The V gene's germline CDR1 is SEHNR and CDR2 FQNEAQ (reference sequence). The chain's CDR3 is CASSPKPGGGGEQFF. The DNA for the CDR3 is TGTGCCAGCAGCCCAAAGCCGGGGGGGGGCGGTGAGCAGTTCTTC.

The V and J genes are TRBV5-4 and TRBJ2-3; a possible D gene is TRBD2 (6 bases). Germline V gives CDR1 SGHNT, CDR2 YYREEE (reference sequence). The CDR3 runs to 16 residues. V was shortened by 1 base and J by 2 bases, with 14 bases between the two germline ends. The CDR3 DNA reads as TGTGCCAGCAGCTTGCGGACCGCGGGACCCACAGATACGCAGTATTTT. Encoded protein: CASSLRTAGPTDTQYF.

This clone turned up a few times. This chain joins TRBV4-2 and TRBJ2-5; TRBD2 matches 11 bases. V lost 1 base, J lost 5 bases, and 15 bases stayed unmatched. This CDR3 spans 19 amino acids. The germline V gene encodes CDR1 LGHNA and CDR2 YNFKEQ. CDR3: CASSQGGAQLAGEVETQYF. The CDR3 DNA reads TGTGCCAGCAGCCAAGGTGGTGCCCAACTAGCGGGAGAGGTGGAGACCCAGTACTTC.

The DNA of the CDR3 is TGTGCCAGCAGCGGAGACGGCGGGCGGGGGCCCGGGTTCTTC. Residues: CASSGDGGRGPGFF. The V gene is TRBV9, the J gene TRBJ2-1, with a tentative D call TRBD2 (7 bases). The CDR3 consists of 14 residues. Germline loops: CDR1 SGDLS, CDR2 YYNGEE. V lost 3 bases to trimming and J lost 15 bases, with 22 bases between them.

This clone has just a few counts. This sequence joins TRBV5-1 and TRBJ1-1; D call uncertain. The CDR3 loop spans 13 amino acids. Trimming stripped 1 base from V and 6 bases from J, with 10 bases between. CDR1 and CDR2 from the germline V gene are SGHRS and YFSETQ. CDR3 sequence reads: CASSLNPEAEAFF. For the CDR3, the DNA is TGCGCCAGCAGCTTGAACCCGGAGGCTGAAGCTTTCTTT.

This chain links TRBV7-6 with TRBJ1-1; 7 bases align to TRBD1. The CDR3 runs 12 residues. V lost 8 bases and J lost 6; bases outside the gene matches: 6. Germline CDR1 and CDR2: SGHVS and FNYEAQ. CDR3 nucleotides: TGTGCCAGCGGACTCCAGGGGGCTGAAGCTTTCTTT. Protein: CASGLQGAEAFF.

The gene calls are TRBV3-1 (or the pseudogene TRBV3-2) and TRBJ1-4; D gene uncertain. The V end was cut by 5 bases, the J end by 2 bases, with 9 bases between. CDR1 is LGHDT, CDR2 YNNKEL, per germline (reference sequence). This CDR3 has 14 amino acids. The CDR3 loop is CASSKLGTNEKLFF. The CDR3 region has the DNA TGTGCCAGCAGCAAGCTAGGCACTAATGAAAAACTGTTTTTT.

The rearrangement links TRBV12-3 or TRBV12-4 to TRBJ2-1; D is unclear. This CDR3 region has 13 residues. V lost 6 bases to trimming and J lost 10 bases, with 16 bases between them. Written as DNA, the CDR3 is TGTGCCAGCAGCCCTATCCCGCCCCGGGAGCAGTTCTTC. Translated, it gives CASSPIPPREQFF.

This clone showed up just once. The chain carries TRBV19 and TRBJ2-3, with TRBD2 identical over 10 bases. The CDR3 runs 17 residues. Trimming removed 0 bases from V and 1 base from J; junction bases left unmatched: 4. From germline, CDR1 is LNHDA and CDR2 SQIVND (reference sequence). The CDR3 here is CASSIDGLAAGTDTQYF. The CDR3 nucleotides are TGTGCCAGTAGTATAGACGGACTAGCGGCGGGCACAGATACGCAGTATTTT.